This T cell receptor (beta chain) was sequenced for a study of T-cell memory formation after mild COVID-19. As for the study in general: TCR clusters largely stayed donor specific.

Losses at the gene ends were 2 bases for V and 2 bases for J; bases not matched to a gene: 12. Germline assignment: CDR1 MNHEY and CDR2 SVGEGT. CDR3 size: 19 residues. This clonotype was detected only a few times. Its target is unknown. 5'RACE with constant-segment primers built TCRalpha and TCRbeta cDNA libraries with UMIs. TCRdb re-derived calls from the 5' RACE reads in MiXCR, one entry per CDR3 protein. The sample yields 250,000 to 300,000 distinct CDR3 sequences, around 15% seen once. Findings of the study overall: Contracting CD4+ clones lay largely in CM and EM, with CD8+ ones residing in EMRA. Nothing showed for sure that second-wave clones peaking on day 37 were SARS-CoV-2 specific.

The sequence was obtained from a man aged 18 to 35 who had mild COVID-19 (a few samples of this study predate the infection). Cell type and time point are not known. Source material: PBMCs or a T cell subset sorted from them (not recorded which). V and J are TRBV6-2 or TRBV6-3 and TRBJ1-5; 10 bases fit TRBD1. CDR3 nucleotides: TGTGCCAGCAGTTACAACCCGACAGGGGGCAATCGGGGCAATCAGCCCCAGCATTTT. Its protein product is CASSYNPTGGNRGNQPQHF.